This T cell receptor (beta chain) was retrieved from a study of T cell responses to AZD1222 COVID-19 vaccine. Findings and limits, study-wide: Spike was spanned by vaccine-associated CD4 TCRs, which were dominant at 160-218 and 743-854.

In the case of this clone: Antigen: not known.

V was shortened by 2 bases and J by 3 bases, with 20 bases between the two germline ends. The length of the CDR3 is 18 residues. CDR1 is SGHTA, CDR2 FQGNSA, per germline. Some clones are missing from TCRdb's copy, which holds only in-frame ones; the method was immunoSEQ multiplex PCR. The table includes 25,000 to 30,000 clones, around 93% detected once. This sequence joins TRBV7-2 and TRBJ2-1, with D possibly matching TRBD1 (6 bases). The source was peripheral blood, collected 28 days after the second AZD1222 dose. The clonotype originates from an adult who received the AZD1222 COVID-19 vaccine. The CDR3 sequence: CASSLNHRTTRGYNEQFF. The CDR3 DNA sequence: TGTGCCAGCAGCTTAAACCACCGTACGACCAGGGGCTACAATGAGCAGTTCTTC.